Listed below are T cell receptor beta chains from one sample, sequenced in a study of OX40 agonist ivuxolimab in advanced cancers. Some clones are missing from TCRdb's copy, which holds only in-frame ones; the method was immunoSEQ multiplex PCR. This table has over 80,000 clones, approximately 84% appearing once. The sequencing here drew on CD4+ or CD8+ T cells sorted from blood, taken in a trial of the OX40 agonist ivuxolimab. These receptors all come from an adult with an advanced solid tumor such as melanoma, head and neck, liver or kidney cancer. Both conserved end residues are part of each CDR3. The order of the fields is J gene, V gene, clone size, CDR3 length, D gene, CDR3 DNA, CDR3 protein. A D gene is named only where the DNA matches it firmly. Clone size appears in some rows only: once, few, many, or a class for an expanded clone.

J gene: TRBJ2-3
V gene: TRBV7-2
clone size: -
CDR3 length: 16
D gene: TRBD2
CDR3 DNA: TGTGCCAGCAGCTATAGCGGGGGGGCTTTGACAGATACGCAGTATTTT
CDR3 protein: CASSYSGGALTDTQYF

J gene: TRBJ1-4
V gene: TRBV5-1
clone size: -
CDR3 length: 15
D gene: -
CDR3 DNA: TGCGCCAGCAGCTTAGGGTTCGGGACGGATGAAAAACTGTTTTTT
CDR3 protein: CASSLGFGTDEKLFF

J gene: TRBJ2-7
V gene: TRBV7-9
clone size: few
CDR3 length: 14
D gene: -
CDR3 DNA: TGTGCCAGCAGCTTACAGGGGGGTGCCTACGAGCAGTACTTC
CDR3 protein: CASSLQGGAYEQYF

J gene: TRBJ1-2
V gene: TRBV6-5
clone size: -
CDR3 length: 11
D gene: -
CDR3 DNA: TGTGCCAGCAGCCCTACTTATGGCTACACCTTC
CDR3 protein: CASSPTYGYTF

J gene: TRBJ1-2
V gene: TRBV28
clone size: -
CDR3 length: 13
D gene: -
CDR3 DNA: TGTGCCAGCAGTTTGGGTCAGCCCTATGGCTACACCTTC
CDR3 protein: CASSLGQPYGYTF

J gene: TRBJ2-5
V gene: TRBV19
clone size: -
CDR3 length: 15
D gene: TRBD2
CDR3 DNA: TGTGCCAGTAGTACCTTAAGCGGCGGGGGTGAGACCCAGTACTTC
CDR3 protein: CASSTLSGGGETQYF

J gene: TRBJ1-2
V gene: TRBV29-1
clone size: -
CDR3 length: 16
D gene: TRBD1
CDR3 DNA: TGCAGCGTGCGGGGGACAGGGGACTCTAGTAACTATGGCTACACCTTC
CDR3 protein: CSVRGTGDSSNYGYTF

J gene: TRBJ2-5
V gene: TRBV2
clone size: -
CDR3 length: 15
D gene: TRBD1
CDR3 DNA: TGTGCCAGCAGTGAAGCGGGAAACAGGGGAGAGACCCAGTACTTC
CDR3 protein: CASSEAGNRGETQYF

J gene: TRBJ1-2
V gene: TRBV29-1
clone size: -
CDR3 length: 12
D gene: -
CDR3 DNA: TGCAGCGCCTCGGACGGGAAGTATGGCTACACCTTC
CDR3 protein: CSASDGKYGYTF

J gene: TRBJ1-4
V gene: TRBV7-9
clone size: -
CDR3 length: 13
D gene: -
CDR3 DNA: TGTGCCAGCAGCTTAGGGGGGGTCGAAAAACTGTTTTTT
CDR3 protein: CASSLGGVEKLFF

J gene: TRBJ1-1
V gene: TRBV5-8
clone size: -
CDR3 length: 14
D gene: -
CDR3 DNA: TGTGCCAGCAGCTATGGCCGAGGGAACACTGAAGCTTTCTTT
CDR3 protein: CASSYGRGNTEAFF

J gene: TRBJ2-1
V gene: TRBV7-6
clone size: -
CDR3 length: 15
D gene: TRBD2
CDR3 DNA: TGTGCCAGCAGCCTTCCGGGACTAGCGGGGGTGGAGCAGTTCTTC
CDR3 protein: CASSLPGLAGVEQFF

J gene: TRBJ2-7
V gene: TRBV20-1
clone size: few
CDR3 length: 11
D gene: -
CDR3 DNA: TGCAGTGCTAGTCGGATGGGCGAGCAGTACTTC
CDR3 protein: CSASRMGEQYF

J gene: TRBJ1-2
V gene: TRBV7-9
clone size: -
CDR3 length: 15
D gene: TRBD1
CDR3 DNA: TGTGCCAGCAGCTTTAGACAGGGAGATAACTATGGCTACACCTTC
CDR3 protein: CASSFRQGDNYGYTF

J gene: TRBJ2-1
V gene: TRBV15
clone size: -
CDR3 length: 11
D gene: -
CDR3 DNA: TGTGCCACCAGTACATACAATGAGCAGTTCTTC
CDR3 protein: CATSTYNEQFF

J gene: TRBJ2-3
V gene: TRBV4-2
clone size: -
CDR3 length: 16
D gene: TRBD1
CDR3 DNA: TGTGCCAGCAGCCTATCAGGGGGCTCGAGCACAGATACGCAGTATTTT
CDR3 protein: CASSLSGGSSTDTQYF

J gene: TRBJ2-5
V gene: TRBV29-1
clone size: -
CDR3 length: 14
D gene: TRBD1
CDR3 DNA: TGCAGCGTTGATAGGGACAGGGAATGGGAGACCCAGTACTTC
CDR3 protein: CSVDRDREWETQYF

J gene: TRBJ2-1
V gene: TRBV29-1
clone size: -
CDR3 length: 14
D gene: -
CDR3 DNA: TGCAGCGTTGATGGGCCCCTCTCCTACAATGAGCAGTTCTTC
CDR3 protein: CSVDGPLSYNEQFF

J gene: TRBJ2-7
V gene: TRBV7-6
clone size: -
CDR3 length: 13
D gene: -
CDR3 DNA: TGTGCCAGCAGCTTAGCTGACTCCTACGAGCAGTACTTC
CDR3 protein: CASSLADSYEQYF

J gene: TRBJ1-3
V gene: TRBV27
clone size: -
CDR3 length: 14
D gene: -
CDR3 DNA: TGTGCCAGCAGTCCCTCGGGGCCCGGAAACACCATATATTTT
CDR3 protein: CASSPSGPGNTIYF

J gene: TRBJ2-1
V gene: TRBV7-6
clone size: -
CDR3 length: 17
D gene: TRBD2
CDR3 DNA: TGTGCCAGCAGCTTGGGGACTAGCGTTAGCTCCTACAATGAGCAGTTCTTC
CDR3 protein: CASSLGTSVSSYNEQFF

J gene: TRBJ2-1
V gene: TRBV2
clone size: -
CDR3 length: 20
D gene: TRBD2
CDR3 DNA: TGTGCCAGCACTAAGGGAGCAGGACTAGCGGGAGTACACTCCTACAATGAGCAGTTCTTC
CDR3 protein: CASTKGAGLAGVHSYNEQFF

J gene: TRBJ2-7
V gene: TRBV2
clone size: -
CDR3 length: 14
D gene: -
CDR3 DNA: TGTGCCAGCGGTCGGACTACACTGACCTACGAGCAGTACTTC
CDR3 protein: CASGRTTLTYEQYF

J gene: TRBJ2-5
V gene: TRBV6-6
clone size: -
CDR3 length: 15
D gene: TRBD2
CDR3 DNA: TGTGCCAGCAGACCGATGGGACTAGCCCAAGAGACCCAGTACTTC
CDR3 protein: CASRPMGLAQETQYF

J gene: TRBJ1-5
V gene: TRBV7-8
clone size: few
CDR3 length: 14
D gene: -
CDR3 DNA: TGTGCCAGCAGCCTAAGACAGGCCAATCAGCCCCAGCATTTT
CDR3 protein: CASSLRQANQPQHF

J gene: TRBJ2-7
V gene: TRBV6-6
clone size: -
CDR3 length: 12
D gene: -
CDR3 DNA: TGTGCCAGCAGCCCAACCGACGAGCAGCAGTACTTC
CDR3 protein: CASSPTDEQQYF

J gene: TRBJ2-1
V gene: TRBV7-8
clone size: -
CDR3 length: 14
D gene: TRBD2
CDR3 DNA: TGTGCCAGCAGCCCAGGACTAGCGGGAAATGAGCAGTTCTTC
CDR3 protein: CASSPGLAGNEQFF

J gene: TRBJ2-3
V gene: TRBV5-6
clone size: -
CDR3 length: 14
D gene: TRBD2
CDR3 DNA: TGTGCCAGCAGCCGGGGACTAGCGGGAGATACGCAGTATTTT
CDR3 protein: CASSRGLAGDTQYF

J gene: TRBJ1-6
V gene: TRBV7-9
clone size: -
CDR3 length: 13
D gene: -
CDR3 DNA: TGTGCCAGCAGCCGGGTCGATAATTCACCCCTCCACTTT
CDR3 protein: CASSRVDNSPLHF

J gene: TRBJ1-1
V gene: TRBV4-3
clone size: -
CDR3 length: 15
D gene: -
CDR3 DNA: TGCGCCAGCAGCCAAGATGCCGGGGTGAACACTGAAGCTTTCTTT
CDR3 protein: CASSQDAGVNTEAFF

J gene: TRBJ1-1
V gene: TRBV5-1
clone size: -
CDR3 length: 17
D gene: TRBD1
CDR3 DNA: TGCGCCAGCAGCCCCGACAGGGTAGGCTTGGGAACCACTGAAGCTTTCTTT
CDR3 protein: CASSPDRVGLGTTEAFF

J gene: TRBJ2-2
V gene: TRBV9
clone size: -
CDR3 length: 16
D gene: TRBD1
CDR3 DNA: TGTGCCAGCAGCCCACTTGGGACAGTGAGTAATGGGGAGCTGTTTTTT
CDR3 protein: CASSPLGTVSNGELFF

J gene: TRBJ1-5
V gene: TRBV2
clone size: -
CDR3 length: 15
D gene: TRBD1
CDR3 DNA: TGTGCCAGCAGTACCCGGGACAGAGACGATCAGCCCCAGCATTTT
CDR3 protein: CASSTRDRDDQPQHF

J gene: TRBJ2-2
V gene: TRBV9
clone size: -
CDR3 length: 14
D gene: -
CDR3 DNA: TGTGCCAGCAGCGCGACAGCAAACACCGGGGAGCTGTTTTTT
CDR3 protein: CASSATANTGELFF

J gene: TRBJ2-7
V gene: TRBV4-1
clone size: -
CDR3 length: 15
D gene: -
CDR3 DNA: TGCGCCAGCAGCCAAGGGTCTAGCGCCATCTACGAGCAGTACTTC
CDR3 protein: CASSQGSSAIYEQYF

J gene: TRBJ1-5
V gene: TRBV19
clone size: few
CDR3 length: 14
D gene: TRBD1
CDR3 DNA: TGTGCCAGTACCCCGACAGGGGCCTATCAGCCCCAGCATTTT
CDR3 protein: CASTPTGAYQPQHF